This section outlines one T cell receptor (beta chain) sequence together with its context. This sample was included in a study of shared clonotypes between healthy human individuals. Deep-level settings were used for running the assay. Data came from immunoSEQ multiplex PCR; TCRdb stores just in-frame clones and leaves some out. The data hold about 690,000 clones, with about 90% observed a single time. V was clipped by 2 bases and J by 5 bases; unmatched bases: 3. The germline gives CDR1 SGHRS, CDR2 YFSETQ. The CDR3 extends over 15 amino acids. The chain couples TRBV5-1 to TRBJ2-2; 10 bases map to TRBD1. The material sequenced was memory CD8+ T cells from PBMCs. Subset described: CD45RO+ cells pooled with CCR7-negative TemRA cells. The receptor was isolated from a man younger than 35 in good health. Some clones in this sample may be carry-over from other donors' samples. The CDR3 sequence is CASSFSGQGTGELFF. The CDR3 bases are TGCGCCAGCAGCTTTTCGGGACAGGGGACCGGGGAGCTGTTTTTT.